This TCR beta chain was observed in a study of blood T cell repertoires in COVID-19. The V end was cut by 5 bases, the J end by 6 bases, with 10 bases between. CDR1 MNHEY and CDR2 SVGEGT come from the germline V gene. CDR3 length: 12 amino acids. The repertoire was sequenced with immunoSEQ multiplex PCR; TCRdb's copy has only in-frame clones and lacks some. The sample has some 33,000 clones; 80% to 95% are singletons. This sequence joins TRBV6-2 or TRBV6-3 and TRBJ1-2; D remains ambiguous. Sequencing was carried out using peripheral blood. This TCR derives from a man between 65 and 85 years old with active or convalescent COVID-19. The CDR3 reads CASSQRQHGYTF. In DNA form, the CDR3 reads TGTGCCAGCAGTCAGCGTCAACATGGCTACACCTTC.